A single sample is the source of the 4 T cell receptor beta chains below, sequenced in a study of naive and memory T cell subsets. An equimolar mix of two oligonucleotides served as the beta constant-region primer for TRBC1 and TRBC2. Ligated cDNA was amplified by four rounds of PCR with nested alpha and beta constant-region primers and SP2. TCRdb fed the UMI-ligation and nested PCR reads into MiXCR, producing one record per CDR3 protein. The sample includes about 120,000 distinct CDR3 sequences, 35% to 45% of them seen just once. The sample comprised central memory CD4+ T cells from blood. The receptor set was obtained from a human donor in good health.

V is TRBV5-1 and J is TRBJ1-2; 10 bases are a match to TRBD1. J lost 8 bases, V lost 3 bases, and 7 bases had no gene match. Germline CDR1 and CDR2: SGHRS and YFSETQ. The CDR3 sequence is 14 residues long. The CDR3 bases are TGCGCCAGCAGCTACATCGGACAGGGGGGAGGCTACACCTTC. Amino acid sequence: CASSYIGQGGGYTF.

The sample holds a few counts of this clonotype. The genes are TRBV5-1 and TRBJ2-6, with D maybe TRBD1 (5 bases). The germline V gene has CDR1 SGHRS and CDR2 YFSETQ. This CDR3 has 16 residues. V dropped 2 bases and J dropped 2 bases, with 11 bases sitting between them. The CDR3 DNA follows: TGCGCCAGCAGCTTCGATCAGGGCCCTGGGGCCAACGTCCTGACTTTC. Encoded protein: CASSFDQGPGANVLTF. Using reference TRBV5-1 and TRBJ2-6 for the parts outside the CDR3, the full variable domain is KAGVTQTPRYLIKTRGQQVTLSCSPISGHRSVSWYQQTPGQGLQFLFEYFSETQRNKGNFPGRFSGRQFSNSRSEMNVSTLELGDSALYLCASSFDQGPGANVLTFGAGSRLTVL.

Only a few counts were recorded for this clonotype. The chain employs TRBV2 and TRBJ2-5; 12 bases align to TRBD2. The J segment lost 5 bases and the V segment lost 2 bases, leaving 9 bases of the junction unmatched. The germline V gene encodes CDR1 SNHLY and CDR2 FYNNEI. CDR3 size: 17 residues. CDR3 coding DNA: TGTGCCAGCAGTGAATGGACTAGCGGGGAGAAGTGGGAGACCCAGTACTTC. It translates to CASSEWTSGEKWETQYF.

This chain joins TRBV20-1 and TRBJ2-2; a possible D gene is TRBD2 (5 bases). This CDR3 is 14 amino acids long. V lost 2 bases, J lost 5 bases, and 12 bases lay in between. Germline values: CDR1 DFQATT, CDR2 SNEGSKA (reference sequence). The CDR3 DNA reads TGCAGTGCTAGACGAGGGAGTGTGACCGGGGAGCTGTTTTTT. Residues: CSARRGSVTGELFF.